The entry below describes one T cell receptor (beta chain). These data originate in a study of blood T cell repertoires in COVID-19. Overall study: T cells, B-cell-depleted T cells, or PBMCs provided the cDNA or gDNA that served as material.

This CDR3 region has 14 residues. Per germline, CDR1 MNHEY and CDR2 SVGEGT. The germline V and J ends were trimmed by 2 bases and 2 bases, with 10 bases remaining between them. How the authors handled the data: How many nucleated cells were present was estimated from reference gene primer amplification. Profiled with immunoSEQ multiplex PCR; TCRdb holds only in-frame clones, not every one. The V and J calls and clone size are taken from that table; D and trimming were inferred from the DNA. The data contain about 200,000 clones, roughly 89% of them singletons. The V call is TRBV6-2 or TRBV6-3, the J call TRBJ2-7; D ambiguous. The receptor comes from a man younger than 45 who had recovered from COVID-19. The sequenced material came from peripheral blood. The CDR3 is CASSYGPVTYEQYF. The CDR3 DNA reads as TGTGCCAGCAGTTACGGGCCGGTAACCTACGAGCAGTACTTC.